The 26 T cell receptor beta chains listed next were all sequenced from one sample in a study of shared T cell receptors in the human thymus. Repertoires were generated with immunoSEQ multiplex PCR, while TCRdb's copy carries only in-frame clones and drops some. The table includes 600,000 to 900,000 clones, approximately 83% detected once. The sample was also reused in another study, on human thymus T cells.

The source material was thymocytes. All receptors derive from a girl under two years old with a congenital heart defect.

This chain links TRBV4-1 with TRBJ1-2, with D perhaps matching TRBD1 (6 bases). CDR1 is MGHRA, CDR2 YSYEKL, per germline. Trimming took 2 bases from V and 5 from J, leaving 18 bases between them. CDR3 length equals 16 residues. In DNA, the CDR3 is TGCGCCAGCAGCCAAACACTACCTACAGGGCTTTATGGCTACACCTTC. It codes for CASSQTLPTGLYGYTF.

CDR3 bases: TGTGCCAGCAGTTTATTAGCGGGGGGGTCCTACAATGAGCAGTTCTTC. Residues: CASSLLAGGSYNEQFF. This rearrangement joins TRBV27 to TRBJ2-1, with TRBD2 matching over 11 bases. This CDR3 has 16 amino acids. CDR1 and CDR2 (germline): MNHEY, SMNVEV (reference sequence). V dropped 1 base and J dropped 1; count of bases not matched to a gene: 0.

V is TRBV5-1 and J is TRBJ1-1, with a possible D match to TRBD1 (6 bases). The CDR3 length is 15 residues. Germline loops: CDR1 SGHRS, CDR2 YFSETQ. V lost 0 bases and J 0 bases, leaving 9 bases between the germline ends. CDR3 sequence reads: CASSLGGQLNTEAFF. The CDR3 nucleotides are TGCGCCAGCAGCTTGGGGGGACAACTGAACACTGAAGCTTTCTTT.

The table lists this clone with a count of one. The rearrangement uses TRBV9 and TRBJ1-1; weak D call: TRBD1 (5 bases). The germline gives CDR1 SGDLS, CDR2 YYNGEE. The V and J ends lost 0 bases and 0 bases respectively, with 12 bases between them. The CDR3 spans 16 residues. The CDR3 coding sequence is TGTGCCAGCAGCGTAGGTGTTGGGGGGATGAACACTGAAGCTTTCTTT. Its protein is CASSVGVGGMNTEAFF. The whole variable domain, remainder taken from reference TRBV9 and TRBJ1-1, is DSGVTQTPKHLITATGQRVTLRCSPRSGDLSVYWYQQSLDQGLQFLIQYYNGEERAKGNILERFSAQQFPDLHSELNLSSLELGDSALYFCASSVGVGGMNTEAFFGQGTRLTVV.

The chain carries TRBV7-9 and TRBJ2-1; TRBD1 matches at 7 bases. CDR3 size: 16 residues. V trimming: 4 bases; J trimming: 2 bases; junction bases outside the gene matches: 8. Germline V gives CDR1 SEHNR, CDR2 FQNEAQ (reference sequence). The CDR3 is CASSCGQASPYNEQFF. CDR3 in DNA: TGTGCCAGCAGCTGCGGACAGGCCTCCCCCTACAATGAGCAGTTCTTC.

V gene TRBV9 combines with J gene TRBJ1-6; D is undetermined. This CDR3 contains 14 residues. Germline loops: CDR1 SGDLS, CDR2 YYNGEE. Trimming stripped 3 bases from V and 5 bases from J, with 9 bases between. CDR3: CASSGGRDNSPLHF. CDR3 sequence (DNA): TGTGCCAGCAGCGGCGGGAGGGATAATTCACCCCTCCACTTT. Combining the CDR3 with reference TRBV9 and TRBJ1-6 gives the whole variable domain DSGVTQTPKHLITATGQRVTLRCSPRSGDLSVYWYQQSLDQGLQFLIQYYNGEERAKGNILERFSAQQFPDLHSELNLSSLELGDSALYFCASSGGRDNSPLHFGNGTRLTVT.

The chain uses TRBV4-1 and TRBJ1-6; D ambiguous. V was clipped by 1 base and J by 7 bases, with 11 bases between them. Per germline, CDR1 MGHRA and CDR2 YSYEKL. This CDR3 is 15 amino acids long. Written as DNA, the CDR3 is TGCGCCAGCAGCCAAGCGCTGTCAGTGAATTCACCCCTCCACTTT. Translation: CASSQALSVNSPLHF.

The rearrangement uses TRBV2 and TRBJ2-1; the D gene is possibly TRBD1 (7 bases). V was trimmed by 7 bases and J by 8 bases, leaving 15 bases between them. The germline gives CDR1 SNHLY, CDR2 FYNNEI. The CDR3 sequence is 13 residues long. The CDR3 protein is CASTRQGGDEQFF. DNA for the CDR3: TGTGCCAGCACGAGACAGGGCGGGGATGAGCAGTTCTTC.

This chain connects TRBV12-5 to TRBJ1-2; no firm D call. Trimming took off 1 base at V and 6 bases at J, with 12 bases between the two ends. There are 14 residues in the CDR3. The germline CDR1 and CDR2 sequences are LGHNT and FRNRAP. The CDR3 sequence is CASGLAGRANGYTF. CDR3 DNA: TGTGCTAGTGGTTTGGCCGGGCGGGCGAATGGCTACACCTTC. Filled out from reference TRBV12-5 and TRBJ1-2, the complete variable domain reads DARVTQTPRHKVTEMGQEVTMRCQPILGHNTVFWYRQTMMQGLELLAYFRNRAPLDDSGMPKDRFSAEMPDATLATLKIQPSEPRDSAVYFCASGLAGRANGYTFGSGTRLTVV.

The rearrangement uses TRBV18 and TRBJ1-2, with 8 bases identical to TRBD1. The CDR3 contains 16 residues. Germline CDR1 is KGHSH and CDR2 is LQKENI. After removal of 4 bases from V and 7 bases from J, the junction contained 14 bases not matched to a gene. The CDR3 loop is CASSRDRLHLVVGYTF. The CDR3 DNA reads TGTGCCAGCTCACGGGACAGGTTACATTTGGTCGTTGGCTACACCTTC.

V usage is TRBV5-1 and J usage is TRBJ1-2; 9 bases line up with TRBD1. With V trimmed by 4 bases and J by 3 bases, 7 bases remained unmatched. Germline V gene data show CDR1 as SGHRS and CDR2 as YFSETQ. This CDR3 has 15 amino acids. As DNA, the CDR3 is TGCGCCAGCAGCAATATACAGGGGGCAGACTATGGCTACACCTTC. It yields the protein CASSNIQGADYGYTF.

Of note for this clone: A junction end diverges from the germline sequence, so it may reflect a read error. The CDR3 is CASSPRQMSSGNTIYF. The CDR3 DNA sequence: TGTGCCAGCTCTCCACGACAGATGAGCTCTGGAAACACCATATATTTT. The chain is built from TRBV18 and TRBJ1-3, with a weak D call TRBD1 (5 bases). The CDR3 sequence is 16 residues long. Germline lookup yields CDR1 KGHSH and CDR2 LQKENI.

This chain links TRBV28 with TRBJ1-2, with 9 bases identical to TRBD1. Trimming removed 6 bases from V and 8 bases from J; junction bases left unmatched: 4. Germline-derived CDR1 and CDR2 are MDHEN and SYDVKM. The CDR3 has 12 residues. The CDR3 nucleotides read TGTGCCAGCAGACAGGGGGCGGAAGGCTACACCTTC. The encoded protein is CASRQGAEGYTF.

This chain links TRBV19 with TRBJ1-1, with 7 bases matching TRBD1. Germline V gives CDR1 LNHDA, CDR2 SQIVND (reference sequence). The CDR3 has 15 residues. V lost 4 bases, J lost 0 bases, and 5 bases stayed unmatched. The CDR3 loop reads CASSKGTVLNTEAFF. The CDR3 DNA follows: TGTGCCAGTAGTAAAGGGACAGTCTTGAACACTGAAGCTTTCTTT.

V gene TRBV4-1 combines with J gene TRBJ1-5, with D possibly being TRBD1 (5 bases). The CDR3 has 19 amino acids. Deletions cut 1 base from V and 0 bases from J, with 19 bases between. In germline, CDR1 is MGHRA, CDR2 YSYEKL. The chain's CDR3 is CASSQALGTGLYSNQPQHF. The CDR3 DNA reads TGCGCCAGCAGCCAAGCCCTAGGAACAGGCCTTTATAGCAATCAGCCCCAGCATTTT.

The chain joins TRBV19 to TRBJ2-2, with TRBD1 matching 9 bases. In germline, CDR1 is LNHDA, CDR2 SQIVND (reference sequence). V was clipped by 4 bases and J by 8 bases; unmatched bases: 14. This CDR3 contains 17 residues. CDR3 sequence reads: CASSKAAGQGHVGELFF. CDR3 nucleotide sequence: TGTGCCAGTAGTAAGGCGGCGGGACAGGGCCATGTGGGGGAGCTGTTTTTT.

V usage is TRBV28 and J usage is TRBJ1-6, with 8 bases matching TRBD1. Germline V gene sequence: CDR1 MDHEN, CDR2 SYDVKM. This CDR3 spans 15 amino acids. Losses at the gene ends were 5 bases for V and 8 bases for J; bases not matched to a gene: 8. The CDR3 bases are TGTGCCAGCAGTCCCCAGGGGGCGTCCCATTCACCCCTCCACTTT. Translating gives CASSPQGASHSPLHF.

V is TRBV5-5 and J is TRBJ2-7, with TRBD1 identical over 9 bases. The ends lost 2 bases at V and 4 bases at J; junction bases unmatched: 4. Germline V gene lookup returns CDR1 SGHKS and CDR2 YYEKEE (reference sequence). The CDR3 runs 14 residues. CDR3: CASSFGTGRYEQYF. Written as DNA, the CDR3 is TGTGCCAGCAGCTTCGGGACAGGGCGATACGAGCAGTACTTC.

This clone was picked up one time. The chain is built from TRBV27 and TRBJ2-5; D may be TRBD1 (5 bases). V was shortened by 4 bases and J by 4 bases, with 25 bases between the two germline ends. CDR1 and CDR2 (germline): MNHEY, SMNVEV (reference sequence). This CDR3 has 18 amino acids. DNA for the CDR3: TGTGCCAGCAGTTCCAACGACCTCAGGGCCCATTCCAGAGAGACCCAGTACTTC. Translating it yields CASSSNDLRAHSRETQYF.

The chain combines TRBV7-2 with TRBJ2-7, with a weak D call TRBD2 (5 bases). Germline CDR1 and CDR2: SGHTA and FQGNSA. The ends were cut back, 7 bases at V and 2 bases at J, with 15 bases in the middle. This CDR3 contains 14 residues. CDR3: CASTPNEGPYEQYF. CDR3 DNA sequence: TGTGCCAGCACCCCCAATGAGGGCCCCTACGAGCAGTACTTC.

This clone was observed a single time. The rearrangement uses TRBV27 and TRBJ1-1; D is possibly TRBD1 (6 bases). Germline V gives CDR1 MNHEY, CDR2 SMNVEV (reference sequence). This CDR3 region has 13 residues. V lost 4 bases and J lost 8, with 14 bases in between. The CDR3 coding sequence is TGTGCCAGCAGTTCGGACAGCTACGACGAAGCTTTCTTT. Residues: CASSSDSYDEAFF.

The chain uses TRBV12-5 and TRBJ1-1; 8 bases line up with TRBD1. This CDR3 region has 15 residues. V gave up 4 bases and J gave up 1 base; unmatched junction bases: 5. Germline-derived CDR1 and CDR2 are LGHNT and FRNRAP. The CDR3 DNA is TGTGCTAGTGGTTCCGGACAGGGCAGGAACACTGAAGCTTTCTTT. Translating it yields CASGSGQGRNTEAFF. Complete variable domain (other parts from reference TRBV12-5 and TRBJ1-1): DARVTQTPRHKVTEMGQEVTMRCQPILGHNTVFWYRQTMMQGLELLAYFRNRAPLDDSGMPKDRFSAEMPDATLATLKIQPSEPRDSAVYFCASGSGQGRNTEAFFGQGTRLTVV.

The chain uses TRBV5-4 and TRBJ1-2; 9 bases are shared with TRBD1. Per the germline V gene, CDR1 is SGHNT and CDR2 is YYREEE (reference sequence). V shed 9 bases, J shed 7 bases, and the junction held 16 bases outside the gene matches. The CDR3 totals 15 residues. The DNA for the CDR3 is TGTGCCATTAGACCGGGACAGGGTAATGTGGGTGGCTACACCTTC. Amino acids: CAIRPGQGNVGGYTF.

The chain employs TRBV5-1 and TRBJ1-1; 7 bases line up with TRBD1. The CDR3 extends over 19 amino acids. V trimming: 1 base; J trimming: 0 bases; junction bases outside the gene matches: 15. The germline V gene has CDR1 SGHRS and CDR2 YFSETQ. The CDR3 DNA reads TGCGCCAGCAGCTTGCGGTCAGGGGGACCATCACCTTTGAACACTGAAGCTTTCTTT. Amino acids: CASSLRSGGPSPLNTEAFF.

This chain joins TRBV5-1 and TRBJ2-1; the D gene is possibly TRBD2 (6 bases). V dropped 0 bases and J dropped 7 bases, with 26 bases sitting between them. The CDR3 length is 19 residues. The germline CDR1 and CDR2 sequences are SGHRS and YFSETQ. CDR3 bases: TGCGCCAGCAGCTTGGTAGTCGCCCCCCCGGCGGGGCCAGGGAATGAGCAGTTCTTC. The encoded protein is CASSLVVAPPAGPGNEQFF.

CDR3 sequence reads: CASSWTGSGYTF. Here the CDR3 DNA reads TGTGCCAGCAGCTGGACAGGGTCGGGCTACACCTTC. The J gene is TRBJ1-2, the V gene TRBV5-6; the match to TRBD1 covers 8 bases. Germline values: CDR1 SGHDT, CDR2 YYEEEE. V lost 3 bases and J lost 8; bases outside the gene matches: 3. The CDR3 extends over 12 amino acids.